This T cell receptor beta chain was identified in a study of blood T cell repertoires in COVID-19. Profiled with immunoSEQ multiplex PCR; TCRdb holds only in-frame clones, not every one. The data hold about 350,000 clones, with roughly 90% observed a single time. The germline V gene has CDR1 ENHRY and CDR2 SYGVKD. Losses at the gene ends were 3 bases for V and 2 bases for J; bases not matched to a gene: 8. The CDR3 consists of 17 residues. Sequencing was performed on PBMCs or T cells enriched from blood (not recorded which). The chain is built from TRBV10-3 and TRBJ2-5; TRBD2 matches 11 bases. This receptor was identified in a woman aged 25 to 39 who had been exposed to COVID-19. The CDR3 here is CAISDGGSGRGQETQYF. In nucleotides, the CDR3 is TGTGCCATCAGTGACGGTGGTAGCGGGAGGGGGCAAGAGACCCAGTACTTC.